What follows are 13 T cell receptor beta chains derived from one specimen sequenced in a study of blood T cell repertoires in COVID-19. Assay used: immunoSEQ multiplex PCR; TCRdb lists only in-frame clones, some missing. Among 150,000 to 200,000 clones listed, approximately 87% were seen once. What was sequenced was peripheral blood. The receptors derive from a person aged 70 to 80 with COVID-19, enrolled during active disease.

J is TRBJ2-1 and V is TRBV28; 10 bases line up with TRBD2. Germline loops: CDR1 MDHEN, CDR2 SYDVKM. The ends lost 2 bases at V and 14 bases at J; junction bases unmatched: 18. The CDR3 length is 17 residues. CDR3 nucleotide sequence: TGTGCCAGCAGTTTACCCGCCGGGACAGCTAGCGGGAGTGTTGAGTTCTTC. The encoded protein is CASSLPAGTASGSVEFF.

J is TRBJ1-2 and V is TRBV12-3 or TRBV12-4; a possible D gene is TRBD1 (5 bases). The CDR3 loop spans 13 amino acids. The V end was cut by 2 bases, the J end by 5 bases, with 9 bases between. The CDR3 reads CASSLKGNYGYTF. DNA for the CDR3: TGTGCCAGCAGTTTAAAGGGGAATTATGGCTACACCTTC.

Concerning this clone: Other DNA sequences within the sample encode an identical CDR3. The chain uses TRBV27 and TRBJ1-1; a possible D gene is TRBD1 (6 bases). This CDR3 has 14 amino acids. Germline CDR1 and CDR2: MNHEY and SMNVEV (reference sequence). Trimming stripped 2 bases from V and 2 bases from J, with 9 bases between. This CDR3 is CASSLGQKNTEAFF. The DNA for the CDR3 is TGTGCCAGCAGTTTAGGACAGAAAAACACTGAAGCTTTCTTT.

The genes are TRBV3-1 (or the pseudogene TRBV3-2) and TRBJ1-1, with a weak D call TRBD1 (6 bases). Trimming stripped 4 bases from V and 0 bases from J, with 12 bases between. Germline V gives CDR1 LGHDT, CDR2 YNNKEL (reference sequence). This CDR3 has 15 amino acids. As DNA, the CDR3 is TGTGCCAGCAGCCCTTTACAGGGATTGAACACTGAAGCTTTCTTT. Translating gives CASSPLQGLNTEAFF.

This clone was observed a handful of times. This chain joins TRBV11-3 and TRBJ1-6; 7 nucleotides line up with TRBD1. The V gene end was trimmed by 5 bases and the J gene end by 3 bases; junction bases not matched to a gene: 7. Germline V gives CDR1 SGHNT, CDR2 YENEEA. The CDR3 extends over 16 amino acids. CDR3 coding DNA: TGTGCCAGCAGCGTAGGACAGGATAACTATAATTCACCCCTCCACTTT. It translates to CASSVGQDNYNSPLHF.

CDR3 sequence reads: CASSRDRVGANSPLHF. The CDR3, as DNA: TGTGCCAGCAGCCGGGACAGGGTCGGGGCAAATTCACCCCTCCACTTT. This chain uses TRBV3-1 (or the pseudogene TRBV3-2) with TRBJ1-6; 9 bases are a match to TRBD1. CDR1 LGHDT and CDR2 YNNKEL come from the germline V gene (reference sequence). V lost 4 bases, J lost 7 bases, and 8 bases stayed unmatched. The CDR3 runs 16 residues.

This chain uses TRBV9 with TRBJ2-1; maybe TRBD1 (6 bases). The V and J ends lost 3 bases and 4 bases respectively, with 14 bases between them. Germline values: CDR1 SGDLS, CDR2 YYNGEE. The CDR3 length is 15 residues. This CDR3 is CASSATEDRYNEQFF. The DNA for the CDR3 is TGTGCCAGCAGCGCAACGGAGGACAGATACAATGAGCAGTTCTTC.

This chain joins TRBV5-1 and TRBJ2-7; 9 bases agree with TRBD1. The germline V gene encodes CDR1 SGHRS and CDR2 YFSETQ. The CDR3 is made up of 15 amino acids. V shed 0 bases, J shed 1 base, and the junction held 2 bases outside the gene matches. The CDR3 region has the DNA TGCGCCAGCAGCTTGGCCGGGACAGGGTCCTACGAGCAGTACTTC. Translation gives CASSLAGTGSYEQYF. Combining the CDR3 with reference TRBV5-1 and TRBJ2-7 gives the whole variable domain KAGVTQTPRYLIKTRGQQVTLSCSPISGHRSVSWYQQTPGQGLQFLFEYFSETQRNKGNFPGRFSGRQFSNSRSEMNVSTLELGDSALYLCASSLAGTGSYEQYFGPGTRLTVT.

The V call is TRBV27, the J call TRBJ1-5, with D perhaps TRBD1 (6 bases). The germline V and J ends were trimmed by 8 bases and 5 bases, with 13 bases remaining between them. The germline V gene encodes CDR1 MNHEY and CDR2 SMNVEV (reference sequence). CDR3 length: 13 residues. The CDR3 DNA reads TGTGCCAGCGGACAGCACGGGCATCAGCCCCAGCATTTT. It encodes CASGQHGHQPQHF.

This chain links TRBV28 with TRBJ1-5; 8 bases agree with TRBD1. The CDR3 runs to 14 residues. The junction had 9 bases not matched to a gene; V was cut back by 7 bases and J by 7 bases. Germline V gene sequence: CDR1 MDHEN, CDR2 SYDVKM. CDR3 coding DNA: TGTGCCAGCAACCGACAGGGGCGCGTACAGCCCCAGCATTTT. It specifies CASNRQGRVQPQHF.

This chain uses TRBV4-1 with TRBJ2-2; D is perhaps TRBD2 (6 bases). The V and J ends lost 3 bases and 4 bases respectively, with 18 bases between them. Germline V lookup: CDR1 MGHRA, CDR2 YSYEKL. The CDR3 runs to 17 residues. CDR3: CASSQTILRGPTGELFF. In nucleotides, the CDR3 is TGCGCCAGCAGCCAGACGATCTTGCGGGGCCCCACCGGGGAGCTGTTTTTT.

This rearrangement joins TRBV14 to TRBJ1-4, with D unresolved. With 2 bases removed from V and 8 bases from J, the gap between germline ends came to 12 bases. CDR3 length equals 14 residues. CDR1 and CDR2 (germline): SGHDN, FVKESK. The CDR3 reads CASSQWEDGEKLFF. In DNA, the CDR3 is TGTGCCAGCAGCCAATGGGAGGACGGGGAAAAACTGTTTTTT.

For the CDR3, the DNA is TGTGCCAGCAGTCGAAAGGGGACTTTAGGTGGGGGTGAGCAGTTCTTC. This encodes CASSRKGTLGGGEQFF. The chain joins TRBV5-8 to TRBJ2-1; a weak D match, TRBD2 (6 bases). The CDR3 spans 16 residues. Trimming removed 5 bases at V and 9 bases at J, with 24 bases between. Looked up from germline, CDR1 is SGHTS and CDR2 is YDEGEE.